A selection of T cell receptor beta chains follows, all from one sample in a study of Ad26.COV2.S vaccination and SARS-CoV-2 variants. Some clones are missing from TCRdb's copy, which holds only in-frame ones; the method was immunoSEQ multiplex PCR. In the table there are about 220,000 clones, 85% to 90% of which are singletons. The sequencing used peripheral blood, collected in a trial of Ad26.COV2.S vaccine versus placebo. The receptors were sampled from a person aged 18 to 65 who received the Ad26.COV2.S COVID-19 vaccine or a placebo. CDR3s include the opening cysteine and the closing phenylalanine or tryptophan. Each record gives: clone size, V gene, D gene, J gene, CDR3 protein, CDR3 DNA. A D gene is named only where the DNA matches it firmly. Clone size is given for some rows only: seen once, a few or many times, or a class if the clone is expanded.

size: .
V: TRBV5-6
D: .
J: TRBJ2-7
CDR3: CASSLVGGLSYEQYF
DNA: TGTGCCAGCAGCTTGGTGGGGGGCCTATCCTACGAGCAGTACTTC

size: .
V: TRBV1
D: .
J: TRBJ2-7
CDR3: CTSSQGYYRVDEQYF
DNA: TGCACCAGCAGCCAAGGGTATTACAGGGTCGACGAGCAGTACTTC

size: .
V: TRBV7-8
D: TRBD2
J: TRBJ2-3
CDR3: CASSRPLSAGGTDTQYF
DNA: TGTGCCAGCAGCCGACCTCTTTCAGCGGGAGGCACAGATACGCAGTATTTT

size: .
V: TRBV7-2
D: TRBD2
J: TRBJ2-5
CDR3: CASSPPGLASLETQYF
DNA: TGTGCCAGCAGCCCACCGGGACTAGCATCCCTGGAGACCCAGTACTTC

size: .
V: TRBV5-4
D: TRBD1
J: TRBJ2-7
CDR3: CASSPYDRGYYEQYF
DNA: TGTGCCAGCAGCCCGTACGACAGGGGTTACTACGAGCAGTACTTC

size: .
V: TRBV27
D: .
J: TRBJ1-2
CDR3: CASSLLGRGGYGYTF
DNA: TGTGCCAGCAGTTTATTAGGCAGGGGAGGCTATGGCTACACCTTC

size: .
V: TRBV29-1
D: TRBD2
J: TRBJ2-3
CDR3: CSVELAGTDTQYF
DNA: TGCAGCGTTGAACTAGCGGGCACAGATACGCAGTATTTT

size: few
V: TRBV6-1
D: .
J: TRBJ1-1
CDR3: CASSEWFIENTEAFF
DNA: TGTGCCAGCAGTGAATGGTTTATAGAGAACACTGAAGCTTTCTTT

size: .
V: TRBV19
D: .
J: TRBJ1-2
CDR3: CASIEPSSYTF
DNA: TGTGCCAGCATTGAGCCCTCAAGCTACACCTTC

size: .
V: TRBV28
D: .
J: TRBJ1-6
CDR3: CASSPGHITGSPLHF
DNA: TGTGCCAGCAGTCCGGGCCATATTACGGGGTCACCCCTCCACTTT

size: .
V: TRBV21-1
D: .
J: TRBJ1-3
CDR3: CASSIMTGPSGNTIYF
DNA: TGTGCCAGCAGCATCATGACAGGGCCCTCTGGAAACACCATATATTTT

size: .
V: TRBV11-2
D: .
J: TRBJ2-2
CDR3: CASSSPLGVNTGELFF
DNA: TGTGCCAGCAGCTCCCCCCTCGGAGTAAACACCGGGGAGCTGTTTTTT

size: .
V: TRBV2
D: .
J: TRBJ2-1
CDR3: CASIDGVYEQFF
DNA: TGTGCCAGCATCGACGGGGTCTATGAGCAGTTCTTC

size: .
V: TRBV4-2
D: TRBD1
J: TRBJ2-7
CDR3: CASSHYRGTGYEQYF
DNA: TGTGCCAGCAGCCACTACAGGGGAACAGGGTACGAGCAGTACTTC

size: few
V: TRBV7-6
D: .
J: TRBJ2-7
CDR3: CASSSFSGLSYEQYF
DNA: TGTGCCAGCAGCTCTTTTTCTGGGCTCTCCTACGAGCAGTACTTC

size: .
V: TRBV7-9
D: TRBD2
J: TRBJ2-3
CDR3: CASSPGTSGRTDTQYF
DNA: TGTGCCAGCAGCCCCGGGACTAGCGGGAGAACAGATACGCAGTATTTT

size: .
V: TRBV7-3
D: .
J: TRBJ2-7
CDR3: CASSLDRGAPDYEQYF
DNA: TGTGCCAGCAGCCTGGACCGGGGGGCTCCAGACTACGAGCAGTACTTC

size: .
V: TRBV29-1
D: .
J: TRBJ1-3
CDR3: CSVEQEGNTIYF
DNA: TGCAGCGTTGAACAGGAGGGAAACACCATATATTTT

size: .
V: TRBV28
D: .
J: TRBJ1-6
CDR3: CASSFHPGTLNSPLHF
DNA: TGTGCCAGCAGTTTTCACCCGGGGACATTAAATTCACCCCTCCACTTT

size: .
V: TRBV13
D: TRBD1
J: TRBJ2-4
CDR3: CASSQMTGGWNIQYF
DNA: TGTGCCAGCAGCCAAATGACAGGGGGCTGGAACATTCAGTACTTC

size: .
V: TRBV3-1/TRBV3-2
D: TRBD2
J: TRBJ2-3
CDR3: CASSGLAGGFGSTDTQYF
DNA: TGTGCCAGCAGTGGACTAGCGGGGGGGTTTGGCAGCACAGATACGCAGTATTTT

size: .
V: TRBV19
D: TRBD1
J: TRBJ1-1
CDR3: CASTKQGAGDTEAFF
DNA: TGTGCCAGTACTAAACAGGGGGCGGGGGACACTGAAGCTTTCTTT

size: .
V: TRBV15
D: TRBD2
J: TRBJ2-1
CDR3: CATSRAGGRGEQFF
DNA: TGTGCCACCAGCAGAGCCGGTGGGAGGGGTGAGCAGTTCTTC

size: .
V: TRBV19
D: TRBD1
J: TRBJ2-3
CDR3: CASSKTGGAADTQYF
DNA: TGTGCCAGTAGTAAGACAGGGGGAGCGGCAGATACGCAGTATTTT

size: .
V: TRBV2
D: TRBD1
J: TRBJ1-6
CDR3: CASTRQGQNSPLHF
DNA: TGTGCCAGCACTCGACAGGGCCAAAATTCACCCCTCCACTTT

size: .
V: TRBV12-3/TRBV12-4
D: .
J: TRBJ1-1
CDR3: CASSLAGDTEAFF
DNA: TGTGCCAGCAGTTTAGCTGGTGACACTGAAGCTTTCTTT

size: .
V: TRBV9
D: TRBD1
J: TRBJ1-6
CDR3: CASSAGQGYNSPLHF
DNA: TGTGCCAGCAGCGCCGGACAGGGGTATAATTCACCCCTCCACTTT

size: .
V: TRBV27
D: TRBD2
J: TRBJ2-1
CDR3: CASSLASGRPSNEQFF
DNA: TGTGCCAGCAGTTTGGCTAGCGGGAGGCCAAGCAATGAGCAGTTCTTC

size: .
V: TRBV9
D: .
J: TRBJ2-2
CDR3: CASSVVQGGLNTGELFF
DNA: TGTGCCAGCAGCGTAGTACAGGGTGGGCTTAACACCGGGGAGCTGTTTTTT

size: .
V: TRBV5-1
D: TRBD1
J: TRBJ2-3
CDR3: CASSLMDRGQSTDTQYF
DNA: TGCGCCAGCAGCTTGATGGACAGGGGGCAAAGCACAGATACGCAGTATTTT

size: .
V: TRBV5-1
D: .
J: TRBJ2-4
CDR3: CASSPELAKNIQYF
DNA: TGCGCCAGCAGCCCGGAGCTAGCCAAAAACATTCAGTACTTC

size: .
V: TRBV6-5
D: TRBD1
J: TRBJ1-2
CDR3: CASRDRVGGYTF
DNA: TGTGCCAGCAGAGACAGGGTAGGGGGCTACACCTTC

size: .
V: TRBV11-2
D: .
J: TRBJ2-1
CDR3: CASSFAIQEQFF
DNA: TGTGCCAGCAGCTTCGCTATCCAAGAGCAGTTCTTC

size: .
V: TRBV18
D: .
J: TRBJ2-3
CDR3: CASSPLGDTQYF
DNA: TGTGCCAGCTCACCACTCGGGGATACGCAGTATTTT

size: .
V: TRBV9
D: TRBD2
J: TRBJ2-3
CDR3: CASSVGAGGTTDTQYF
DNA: TGTGCCAGCAGCGTAGGCGCGGGGGGTACCACAGATACGCAGTATTTT

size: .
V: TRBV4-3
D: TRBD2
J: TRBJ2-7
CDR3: CASSHGTSDSYEQYF
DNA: TGCGCCAGCAGCCATGGGACTAGCGACTCCTACGAGCAGTACTTC